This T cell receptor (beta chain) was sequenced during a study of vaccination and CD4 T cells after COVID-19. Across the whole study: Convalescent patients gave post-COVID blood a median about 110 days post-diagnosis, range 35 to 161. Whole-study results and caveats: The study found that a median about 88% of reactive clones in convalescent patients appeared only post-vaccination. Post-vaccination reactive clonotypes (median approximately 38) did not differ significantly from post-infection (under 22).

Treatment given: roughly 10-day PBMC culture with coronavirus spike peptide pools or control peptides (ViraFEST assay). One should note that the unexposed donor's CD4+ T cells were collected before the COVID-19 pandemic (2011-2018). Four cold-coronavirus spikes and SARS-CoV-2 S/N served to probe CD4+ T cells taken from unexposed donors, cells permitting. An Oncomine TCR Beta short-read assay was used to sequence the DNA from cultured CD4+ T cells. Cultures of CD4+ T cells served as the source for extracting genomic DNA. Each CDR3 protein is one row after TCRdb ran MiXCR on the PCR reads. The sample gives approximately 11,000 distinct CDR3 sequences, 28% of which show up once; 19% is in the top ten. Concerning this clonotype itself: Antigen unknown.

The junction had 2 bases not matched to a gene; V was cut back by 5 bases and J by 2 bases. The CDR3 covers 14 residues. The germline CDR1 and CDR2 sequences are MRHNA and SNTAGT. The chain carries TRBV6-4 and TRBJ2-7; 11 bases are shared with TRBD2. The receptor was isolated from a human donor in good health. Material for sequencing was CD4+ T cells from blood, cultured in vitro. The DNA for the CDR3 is TGTGCCAGCAGTATAGCGGGAGGGGCCTACGAGCAGTACTTC. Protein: CASSIAGGAYEQYF.